The 13 T cell receptor beta chains below were found in one sample sequenced in a study of OX40 agonist ivuxolimab in advanced cancers. Only in-frame clones appear in the TCRdb table, and some are missing; sequencing was by immunoSEQ multiplex PCR. The sample has approximately 64,000 clones; roughly 84% are singletons. The sequences come from CD4+ or CD8+ T cells sorted from blood, collected in a trial of the OX40 agonist ivuxolimab. Every receptor here comes from an adult with an advanced solid tumor such as melanoma, head and neck, liver or kidney cancer.

The V and J genes are TRBV10-3 and TRBJ1-1; no firm D call. V gave up 0 bases and J gave up 5 bases, with 7 bases separating them. CDR1 ENHRY and CDR2 SYGVKD come from the germline V gene. This CDR3 contains 13 residues. The CDR3 here is CAISESLGTEAFF. In DNA form, the CDR3 reads TGTGCCATCAGTGAGTCGTTAGGGACTGAAGCTTTCTTT.

The CDR3 DNA reads TGTGCCAGTTCAGGGGGCATGTATATGAGTGAAAAACTGTTTTTT. This translates into CASSGGMYMSEKLFF. The chain couples TRBV19 to TRBJ1-4; 8 bases are a match to TRBD1. Trimming removed 8 bases from V and 7 bases from J; junction bases left unmatched: 12. The CDR3 length is 15 residues. Germline CDR1 LNHDA, CDR2 SQIVND (reference sequence).

The chain uses TRBV18 and TRBJ2-1; 9 nucleotides match TRBD2. V shed 3 bases, J shed 7 bases, and the junction held 4 bases outside the gene matches. The CDR3 loop spans 14 amino acids. Germline lookup yields CDR1 KGHSH and CDR2 LQKENI. CDR3 sequence: CASSPLAGINEQFF. In nucleotides, the CDR3 is TGTGCCAGCTCACCGCTAGCGGGAATAAATGAGCAGTTCTTC.

V gene TRBV29-1 combines with J gene TRBJ1-4; D is possibly TRBD1 (5 bases). The CDR3 spans 13 residues. Germline V CDR1 and CDR2: SQVTM, ANQGSEA. The ends were cut back, 7 bases at V and 0 bases at J, with 9 bases in the middle. The CDR3 DNA follows: TGCAGCGCCGGACAAGCAACTAATGAAAAACTGTTTTTT. Translated, it gives CSAGQATNEKLFF.

This chain connects TRBV7-8 to TRBJ1-5, with D perhaps matching TRBD1 (5 bases). V lost 1 base and J 5 bases, leaving 15 bases between the germline ends. CDR1 is SGHVS and CDR2 is FQNEAQ in the germline V gene. CDR3 length equals 16 residues. Written as DNA, the CDR3 is TGTGCCAGCAGCTTAGTTACAGGTTTTTCTTATCAGCCCCAGCATTTT. This translates into CASSLVTGFSYQPQHF.

This chain connects TRBV27 to TRBJ2-5, with TRBD2 matching 7 bases. The V and J ends lost 3 bases and 5 bases, in that order; junction bases with no gene match: 3. In germline, CDR1 is MNHEY, CDR2 SMNVEV (reference sequence). CDR3 length: 13 amino acids. CDR3 nucleotide sequence: TGTGCCAGCAGTTTTCAGGGAGGGGAGACCCAGTACTTC. Its protein is CASSFQGGETQYF.

This clone showed up just once. The chain links TRBV5-4 to TRBJ1-2, with D perhaps TRBD1 (6 bases). V was pared by 2 bases and J by 8 bases, with 16 bases between. This CDR3 contains 14 residues. CDR1 is SGHNT, CDR2 YYREEE, per germline (reference sequence). This chain's CDR3 is CASSLGTGSTGYTF. In nucleotides, the CDR3 is TGTGCCAGCAGCTTAGGCACAGGGAGTACCGGCTACACCTTC.

The chain carries TRBV19 and TRBJ1-4; D is unclear. CDR3 length: 15 amino acids. Trimming removed 5 bases from V and 8 bases from J, with 18 bases in between. Germline CDR1 LNHDA, CDR2 SQIVND (reference sequence). The CDR3 sequence is CASSPLVAGGEKLFF. The CDR3 bases are TGTGCCAGTAGTCCCCTCGTGGCCGGTGGGGAAAAACTGTTTTTT. The whole variable domain, filled in from reference TRBV19 and TRBJ1-4, reads DGGITQSPKYLFRKEGQNVTLSCEQNLNHDAMYWYRQDPGQGLRLIYYSQIVNDFQKGDIAEGYSVSREKKESFPLTVTSAQKNPTAFYLCASSPLVAGGEKLFFGSGTQLSVL.

The chain couples TRBV7-9 to TRBJ2-1; the match to TRBD2 covers 14 bases. Germline V lookup: CDR1 SEHNR, CDR2 FQNEAQ (reference sequence). CDR3 length: 18 residues. The ends lost 4 bases at V and 8 bases at J; junction bases unmatched: 13. This CDR3 is CASSSGLAGGLRVDEQFF. CDR3 nucleotide sequence: TGTGCCAGCAGCTCTGGACTAGCGGGAGGTCTACGGGTTGATGAGCAGTTCTTC.

V gene TRBV18 combines with J gene TRBJ2-7, with D possibly called TRBD1 or TRBD2 (6 bases each). The CDR3 runs 15 residues. Germline loops: CDR1 KGHSH, CDR2 LQKENI. The V gene lost 2 bases and the J gene lost 0 bases, with 11 bases spanning the gap. In DNA form, the CDR3 reads TGTGCCAGCTCACCAGTGGGGGGCGCCTCCTACGAGCAGTACTTC. It codes for CASSPVGGASYEQYF.

CDR3 region: CSVPTKTGMQETQYF. The CDR3 DNA is TGCAGCGTCCCGACAAAGACAGGGATGCAAGAGACCCAGTACTTC. The V and J genes are TRBV29-1 and TRBJ2-5; TRBD1 aligns across 7 bases. Trimming cost V 6 bases and J 2 bases; bases outside gene matches: 12. CDR3 length: 15 amino acids. Germline CDR1 and CDR2: SQVTM and ANQGSEA.

This clone appeared a few times. The chain recombines TRBV5-1 with TRBJ1-4; perhaps TRBD1 as D (5 bases). The V end lost 0 bases, the J end lost 10 bases, and 16 bases lay between the germline ends. The CDR3 contains 15 residues. The germline CDR1 and CDR2 sequences are SGHRS and YFSETQ. CDR3 bases: TGCGCCAGCAGCTTGGACGGGACCCTCAGCGCAAAACTGTTTTTT. This translates into CASSLDGTLSAKLFF.

V and J are TRBV5-6 and TRBJ1-5; D gene ambiguous. V was pared by 0 bases and J by 0 bases, with 13 bases between. Germline CDR1 is SGHDT and CDR2 is YYEEEE. The CDR3 length is 17 residues. The CDR3 region has the DNA TGTGCCAGCAGCTTGGGGTCGATGGTTATTAGCAATCAGCCCCAGCATTTT. As protein: CASSLGSMVISNQPQHF. The whole variable domain, filled in from reference TRBV5-6 and TRBJ1-5, reads DAGVTQSPTHLIKTRGQQVTLRCSPKSGHDTVSWYQQALGQGPQFIFQYYEEEERQRGNFPDRFSGHQFPNYSSELNVNALLLGDSALYLCASSLGSMVISNQPQHFGDGTRLSIL.